Given below is one TCR beta chain in context. Its antigen is unidentified. These data belong to a study of T cell responses to AZD1222 COVID-19 vaccine. Study-level points and caveats: The breadth and depth of Spike-specific TCRs increased once two AZD1222 doses had been given. Most donors were white British, females outnumbered males, and clonal diversity was possibly underestimated. Seropositive AZD1222 recipients at baseline numbered only 6 or 7. Spike as a whole was targeted by vaccine-associated CD4 TCRs, dominant at 160-218 and 743-854.

The assay was immunoSEQ multiplex PCR, and TCRdb's table has in-frame clones only and misses some. The repertoire has more than 85,000 clones, 82% of them found once; the top ten carry more than 4.5%. Germline V lookup: CDR1 LNHDA, CDR2 SQIVND (reference sequence). Trimming took 1 base from V and 0 from J; bases not matched to a gene: 3. This CDR3 is built from 16 residues. The sequence derives from an adult in good health. This sequence joins TRBV19 and TRBJ1-3; 7 bases fit TRBD1. Sequences were derived from peripheral blood, sampled on day 0 of AZD1222 vaccination. The CDR3 DNA reads TGTGCCAGTAGTATAGTTGGGACAGCCTCTGGAAACACCATATATTTT. This gives the protein CASSIVGTASGNTIYF.